Sequencing of this TCR beta chain was carried out in a study of T cells in Graves' hyperthyroidism and ophthalmopathy. Study results and caveats: It was a median approximately 6 months before onset that the model predicted ophthalmopathy.

CDR3 size: 12 residues. Unmatched junction bases numbered 3, after V lost 4 bases and J lost 4 bases. Germline lookup yields CDR1 GTSNPN and CDR2 SVGIG (reference sequence). Uncontrolled infection, other autoimmune disease, pregnancy or lactation disqualified patients from enrolment. The PBMCs were taken from approximately 11 ml of fresh peripheral blood. This clonotype was counted at least ten times. Its antigen is as yet unknown. TCR beta CDR3 sequences were amplified from RNA transcripts. The HTBI primer set served for first-round RT-PCR of the TCR CDR3. MiXCR, run by TCRdb on the multiplex PCR reads, gives a single entry per CDR3 protein. The sample holds about 610,000 distinct CDR3 sequences; roughly 14% are singletons and the top ten take roughly 4.3%.

The sample comprised blood. The TCR originated in a woman in her 40s with Graves' ophthalmopathy. The V call is TRBV30, the J call TRBJ1-1; TRBD1 agrees at 7 bases. CDR3 region: CAWNAGGTEAFF. The CDR3 DNA reads TGTGCCTGGAACGCAGGGGGCACTGAAGCTTTCTTT.